These 5 T cell receptor beta chains originate from one sample sequenced in a study of T cells expressing NK-cell markers. TCRdb reprocessed the 5' RACE reads, with one entry per CDR3 protein and no DNA. The sample totals around 260,000 distinct CDR3 sequences. The sequenced sample was blood T cells: a sorted CD56 or NKG2C T cell subset, CD4+ or CD8+ T cells, or bulk PBMC T cells (not recorded which). Source of these receptors: a woman between 18 and 69 years old in good health.

The chain joins TRBV24-1 to TRBJ2-5; TCRdb returns TRBD2, unconfirmable since there is no DNA. Germline lookup yields CDR1 KGHDR and CDR2 SFDVKD. There are 12 residues in the CDR3. Here the CDR3 reads CATAREGETQYF.

The chain combines TRBV18 with TRBJ2-1; TCRdb indicates TRBD1, and absent DNA this call remains unverified. The germline V gene has CDR1 KGHSH and CDR2 LQKENI. There are 16 residues in the CDR3. The CDR3 reads CASSPAGQGTLNEQFF.

This chain joins TRBV20-1 and TRBJ2-7; the D call from TCRdb, TRBD2, cannot be confirmed without DNA. The CDR3 loop spans 14 amino acids. Germline V CDR1 and CDR2: DFQATT, SNEGSKA (reference sequence). CDR3 region: CSARGTRVTYEQYF.

The genes are TRBV6-5 and TRBJ1-3. CDR1 is MNHEY, CDR2 SVGAGI, per germline. CDR3 length: 17 amino acids. The CDR3 reads CASSYSTTRDSGNTIYF.

The J gene is TRBJ2-1, the V gene TRBV5-1; the TRBD2 assignment by TCRdb is unverifiable without DNA. Germline loops: CDR1 SGHRS, CDR2 YFSETQ. The CDR3 covers 17 residues. This CDR3 reads CASSLRAGEMRYNEQFF.